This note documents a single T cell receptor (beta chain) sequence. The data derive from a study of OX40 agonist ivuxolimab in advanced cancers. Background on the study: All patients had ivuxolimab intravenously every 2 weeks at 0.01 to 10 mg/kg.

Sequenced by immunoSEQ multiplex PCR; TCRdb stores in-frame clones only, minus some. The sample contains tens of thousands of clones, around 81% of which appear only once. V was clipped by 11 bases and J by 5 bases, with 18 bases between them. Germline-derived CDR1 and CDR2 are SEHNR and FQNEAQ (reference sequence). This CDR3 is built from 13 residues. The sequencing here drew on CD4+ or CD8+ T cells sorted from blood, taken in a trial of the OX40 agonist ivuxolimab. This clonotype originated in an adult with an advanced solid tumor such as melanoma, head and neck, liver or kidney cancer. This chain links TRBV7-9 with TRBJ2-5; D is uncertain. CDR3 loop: CAGWAIPEETQYF. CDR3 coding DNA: TGTGCCGGTTGGGCCATTCCTGAGGAGACCCAGTACTTC.